This T cell receptor (beta chain) was identified in a study of blood T cell repertoires in COVID-19. Study as a whole: Italy, Spain and the United States were the sources of the convalescent and acute COVID-19 samples. T cells, B-cell-depleted T cells, or PBMCs provided the cDNA or gDNA that served as material.

Assignment of participants to cohorts was predicated upon participant-reported clinical history. The CDR3 has 14 residues. Trimming at V came to 5 bases and at J to 2 bases, leaving 3 bases not matched to a gene. The germline CDR1 and CDR2 sequences are SGHRS and YFSETQ. Measured with immunoSEQ multiplex PCR; TCRdb has only the in-frame clones, and not every one. This repertoire shows fewer than 250,000 clones, roughly 87% found once; its top ten account for approximately 2.8%. This clone has a handful of counts. The TCR originated in a woman aged 25 to 39 with acute COVID-19. V gene TRBV5-1 combines with J gene TRBJ2-7; TRBD1 matches 11 bases. The sample comprised PBMCs or T cells enriched from blood (not recorded which). The CDR3 region is CASREGQGAYEQYF. The CDR3 DNA reads as TGCGCCAGCAGAGAGGGACAGGGGGCCTACGAGCAGTACTTC.